These 12 T cell receptor beta chains came from one sample sequenced in a study of blood T cell repertoires in COVID-19. The method was immunoSEQ multiplex PCR; TCRdb's version includes in-frame clones alone and lacks a portion of them. There are 150,000 to 200,000 clones in the sample; 76% occur only once, and around 16% lies in the top ten. The sample was PBMCs or T cells enriched from blood (not recorded which). The receptor set was obtained from a woman in her fifties or sixties with acute COVID-19.

The V and J genes are TRBV5-1 and TRBJ1-1, with D uncertain. This CDR3 region has 13 residues. Germline-derived CDR1 and CDR2 are SGHRS and YFSETQ. V was cut by 7 bases and J by 4 bases, with 14 bases left in between. CDR3 in DNA: TGCGCCAGCCGGAGGGTTTCGGGCACTGAAGCTTTCTTT. Translation: CASRRVSGTEAFF.

This CDR3 reads CASSYRGLSEAFF. The CDR3 nucleotides are TGTGCCAGCAGCTACAGGGGTTTGAGTGAAGCTTTCTTT. V and J are TRBV3-1 (or the pseudogene TRBV3-2) and TRBJ1-1; 7 nucleotides line up with TRBD1. Germline V gives CDR1 LGHDT, CDR2 YNNKEL (reference sequence). J lost 7 bases, V lost 5 bases, and 7 bases had no gene match. The CDR3 totals 13 residues.

This clone occurred once. This chain connects TRBV21-1 to TRBJ2-7; no DNA check was done on the table's D call, TRBD2. TRBV21-1 is a pseudogene segment. The CDR3 has 16 residues. CDR3 DNA: TGTGCCAGCAGCAACTCTAGCGGGGGCAAGGAATACGAGCAGTACGTC. Translated: CASSNSSGGKEYEQYV.

The chain has TRBV28 and TRBJ1-2; no clear D gene. The V end was cut by 7 bases, the J end by 4 bases, with 13 bases between. The CDR3 runs to 13 residues. Germline CDR1 reads MDHEN; CDR2 reads SYDVKM. CDR3 protein: CASTQSIIYGYTF. The DNA for the CDR3 is TGTGCCAGCACACAGAGCATTATCTATGGCTACACCTTC.

The chain recombines TRBV7-9 with TRBJ1-2; D is unresolved. Germline lookup yields CDR1 SEHNR and CDR2 FQNEAQ (reference sequence). The V and J ends lost 1 base and 4 bases respectively, with 16 bases between them. This CDR3 is 16 amino acids long. The CDR3 DNA follows: TGTGCCAGCAGCTTAGAGGATTTGGAGGTCGTCTATGGCTACACCTTC. Protein product: CASSLEDLEVVYGYTF. The full variable domain, rest sourced from reference TRBV7-9 and TRBJ1-2, is DTGVSQNPRHKITKRGQNVTFRCDPISEHNRLYWYRQTLGQGPEFLTYFQNEAQLEKSRLLSDRFSAERPKGSFSTLEIQRTEQGDSAMYLCASSLEDLEVVYGYTFGSGTRLTVV.

V and J are TRBV7-9 and TRBJ1-4; unclear D gene. The CDR3 runs to 14 residues. Trimming left V 5 bases short and J 8 bases short, with 15 bases between. Germline CDR1 SEHNR, CDR2 FQNEAQ (reference sequence). CDR3 residues: CASSRGGPREKLFF. The DNA of the CDR3 is TGTGCCAGCAGCCGGGGAGGTCCTCGCGAAAAACTGTTTTTT. Using reference TRBV7-9 and TRBJ1-4 for the parts outside the CDR3, the full variable domain is DTGVSQNPRHKITKRGQNVTFRCDPISEHNRLYWYRQTLGQGPEFLTYFQNEAQLEKSRLLSDRFSAERPKGSFSTLEIQRTEQGDSAMYLCASSRGGPREKLFFGSGTQLSVL.

The rearrangement uses TRBV5-1 and TRBJ2-5, with 8 bases matching TRBD1. Trimming removed 4 bases from V and 5 bases from J; junction bases left unmatched: 7. The CDR3 has 14 residues. Germline V gene lookup returns CDR1 SGHRS and CDR2 YFSETQ. Here the CDR3 reads CASSPDRAGETQYF. CDR3 DNA sequence: TGCGCCAGCAGCCCGGACAGGGCGGGTGAGACCCAGTACTTC. The variable domain in full, with the rest retrieved from reference TRBV5-1 and TRBJ2-5, is KAGVTQTPRYLIKTRGQQVTLSCSPISGHRSVSWYQQTPGQGLQFLFEYFSETQRNKGNFPGRFSGRQFSNSRSEMNVSTLELGDSALYLCASSPDRAGETQYFGPGTRLLVL.

This clone showed up just a few times. The CDR3 sequence is CASSLLQGNTEAFF. Written as DNA, the CDR3 is TGTGCCAGCAGTTTACTTCAGGGGAACACTGAAGCTTTCTTT. This sequence joins TRBV27 and TRBJ1-1, with D tentatively TRBD1 (5 bases). Germline CDR1 and CDR2: MNHEY and SMNVEV (reference sequence). V was trimmed by 2 bases and J by 1 base, leaving 8 bases between them. The CDR3 has 14 amino acids.

This clone was recorded only once. The chain joins TRBV5-4 to TRBJ1-4, with 7 bases fitting TRBD1. Germline CDR1 is SGHNT and CDR2 is YYREEE (reference sequence). With V trimmed by 2 bases and J by 4 bases, 5 bases remained unmatched. The CDR3 covers 15 residues. The CDR3 DNA reads TGTGCCAGCAGCTTTCCGGGACAGCGTAATGAAAAACTGTTTTTT. It specifies CASSFPGQRNEKLFF.

This clone was recorded only once. The chain has TRBV7-9 and TRBJ1-6, with D unresolved. V lost 1 base and J 6 bases, leaving 4 bases between the germline ends. CDR1 and CDR2 (germline): SEHNR, FQNEAQ (reference sequence). The CDR3 runs 13 residues. The CDR3 sequence: CASSLGPNSPLHF. CDR3 in DNA: TGTGCCAGCAGCTTAGGGCCTAATTCACCCCTCCACTTT.

The chain recombines TRBV7-2 with TRBJ2-4; possible D gene TRBD1, 6 bases. Germline V CDR1 and CDR2: SGHTA, FQGNSA. V dropped 5 bases and J dropped 6 bases, with 17 bases sitting between them. The CDR3 runs 15 residues. CDR3 nucleotide sequence: TGTGCCAGCAGCACCACACAGGGTAGTGGAAACATTCAGTACTTC. As protein: CASSTTQGSGNIQYF.

The chain employs TRBV4-1 and TRBJ2-4, with 16 bases fitting TRBD2. Trimming cost V 4 bases and J 1 base; bases outside gene matches: 4. This CDR3 contains 18 residues. CDR1 is MGHRA and CDR2 is YSYEKL in the germline V gene. For the CDR3, the DNA is TGCGCCAGCAGCCCGGGACTAGCGGGGGGGCGGGCCAAAAACATTCAGTACTTC. Translating gives CASSPGLAGGRAKNIQYF.